The 15 T cell receptor beta chains below all came from one sample that was sequenced in a study of blood T cell repertoires in COVID-19. Using immunoSEQ multiplex PCR, the repertoire was profiled, and TCRdb retains in-frame clones only, with some absent. The sample consists of approximately 71,000 clones, around 80% of them appearing once. The source material was peripheral blood. These receptors all come from a woman of 80 years or more with acute or convalescent COVID-19.

The rearrangement links TRBV10-3 to TRBJ2-5; the D gene is possibly TRBD1 (5 bases). V lost 9 bases and J lost 3, with 14 bases in between. The CDR3 totals 13 residues. Germline-derived CDR1 and CDR2 are ENHRY and SYGVKD. Here the CDR3 DNA reads TGTGCCATTACTCCGGACACTGAAGAGACCCAGTACTTC. Its protein product is CAITPDTEETQYF.

The CDR3 DNA sequence: TGCGCCAGCAGCTTGGGGTCTAGCGGTGTGGAGGGGCAGTTCTTC. Translated: CASSLGSSGVEGQFF. J is TRBJ2-1 and V is TRBV5-1; 7 nucleotides line up with TRBD2. CDR3 length: 15 residues. CDR1 is SGHRS, CDR2 YFSETQ, per germline. V shed 0 bases, J shed 12 bases, and the junction held 12 bases outside the gene matches. Looking up the rest from reference TRBV5-1 and TRBJ2-1 gives the full variable domain: KAGVTQTPRYLIKTRGQQVTLSCSPISGHRSVSWYQQTPGQGLQFLFEYFSETQRNKGNFPGRFSGRQFSNSRSEMNVSTLELGDSALYLCASSLGSSGVEGQFFGPGTRLTVL.

V usage is TRBV19 and J usage is TRBJ2-3, with D maybe TRBD2 (5 bases). The CDR3 is made up of 17 amino acids. From germline, CDR1 is LNHDA and CDR2 SQIVND (reference sequence). Trimming removed 9 bases from V and 0 bases from J, with 22 bases in between. The CDR3 nucleotides read TGTGCCAGCTCTCGGGTATGGCGGGCAGCTAGCACAGATACGCAGTATTTT. As protein: CASSRVWRAASTDTQYF.

This clone has a single count. The rearrangement joins TRBV10-3 to TRBJ1-1; 7 positions match TRBD1. Unmatched junction bases numbered 5, after V lost 6 bases and J lost 1 base. The germline CDR1 and CDR2 sequences are ENHRY and SYGVKD. This CDR3 is built from 14 residues. CDR3: CAIRDRTQNTEAFF. As DNA, the CDR3 is TGTGCCATCAGGGACAGGACGCAGAACACTGAAGCTTTCTTT.

The chain has TRBV7-9 and TRBJ1-3; the match to TRBD1 covers 9 bases. This CDR3 is built from 16 residues. Germline CDR1 is SEHNR and CDR2 is FQNEAQ (reference sequence). V gave up 7 bases and J gave up 2 bases; unmatched junction bases: 9. CDR3 in DNA: TGTGCCAGCACCGCGGGGGACAGGGTCACTGGAAACACCATATATTTT. This translates into CASTAGDRVTGNTIYF.

The chain links TRBV5-3 to TRBJ2-1, with D tentatively TRBD1 (5 bases). TRBV5-3 is classed as an ORF, of uncertain function. This CDR3 comprises 18 residues. Trimming stripped 0 bases from V and 0 bases from J, with 16 bases between. In nucleotides, the CDR3 is TGTGCCAGAAGCTTGGCCATTTACAGGAGCACCTCCTACAATGAGCAGTTCTTC. Translating it yields CARSLAIYRSTSYNEQFF.

The chain couples TRBV9 to TRBJ2-7; weak D call: TRBD2 (5 bases). Germline V gene data show CDR1 as SGDLS and CDR2 as YYNGEE. The CDR3 extends over 15 amino acids. Trimming left V 2 bases short and J 1 base short, with 13 bases between. The CDR3 sequence: CASSVDEGSSYEQYF. Written as DNA, the CDR3 is TGTGCCAGCAGCGTGGACGAGGGTTCATCCTACGAGCAGTACTTC.

The chain is built from TRBV23-1 and TRBJ1-3, with a tentative D call TRBD1 (6 bases). Being an ORF, TRBV23-1 has a function that is uncertain. Trimming pared 0 bases from V and 2 bases from J, leaving 26 bases between. The length of the CDR3 is 21 residues. CDR3 bases: TGCGCCAGCAGTCAATCGACGGGGAAGATGGACAGAGACAGTACTGGAAACACCATATATTTT. This gives the protein CASSQSTGKMDRDSTGNTIYF.

In its sample, this clone was seen once. Written as DNA, the CDR3 is TGTGCCAGCAGCTTTTACCTTTTAGCGGTTGGATCCTACAATGAGCAGTTCTTC. Translating it yields CASSFYLLAVGSYNEQFF. The rearrangement links TRBV5-4 to TRBJ2-1; a possible D gene is TRBD2 (6 bases). The ends were cut back, 2 bases at V and 1 base at J, with 19 bases in the middle. Germline-derived CDR1 and CDR2 are SGHNT and YYREEE (reference sequence). This CDR3 has 18 amino acids.

V and J are TRBV7-2 and TRBJ2-7, with D maybe TRBD2 (6 bases). This CDR3 contains 13 residues. CDR1 SGHTA and CDR2 FQGNSA come from the germline V gene. V gave up 4 bases and J gave up 4 bases, with 11 bases separating them. In DNA form, the CDR3 reads TGTGCCAGCAGCTCTAGGAGGGTGTACGAGCAGTACTTC. As protein: CASSSRRVYEQYF.

This clone appeared many times. The chain has TRBV28 and TRBJ2-1; 13 bases agree with TRBD2. In germline, CDR1 is MDHEN, CDR2 SYDVKM. V lost 9 bases to trimming and J lost 6 bases; unmatched junction nucleotides: 2. The CDR3 has 13 amino acids. DNA of the CDR3: TGTGCCAGTGGACTAGCGGGAGCCAATGAGCAGTTCTTC. It yields the protein CASGLAGANEQFF.

This chain links TRBV6-2 or TRBV6-3 with TRBJ2-3, with a tentative D call TRBD2 (6 bases). This CDR3 has 16 residues. Germline V gene data show CDR1 as MNHEY and CDR2 as SVGEGT. V was clipped by 6 bases and J by 0 bases, with 16 bases between them. The CDR3 spells CASSPAVAGSTDTQYF. The CDR3 bases are TGTGCCAGCAGCCCTGCCGTGGCGGGGAGCACAGATACGCAGTATTTT.

DNA of the CDR3: TGTGCCACCAGTGTGACAGCCTACAATGAGCAGTTCTTC. Translation gives CATSVTAYNEQFF. The rearrangement links TRBV24-1 to TRBJ2-1, with D maybe TRBD1 (5 bases). The V end was cut by 5 bases, the J end by 2 bases, with 6 bases between. The CDR3 has 13 residues. CDR1 is KGHDR and CDR2 is SFDVKD in the germline V gene.

This clone occurred a few times. V and J are TRBV5-5 and TRBJ2-2, with D hard to call. The CDR3 is 14 residues long. The germline V and J ends were trimmed by 0 bases and 5 bases, with 8 bases remaining between them. The germline V gene encodes CDR1 SGHKS and CDR2 YYEKEE (reference sequence). The CDR3 region has the DNA TGTGCCAGCAGCTTGGTGGCCGGGACCGGGGAGCTGTTTTTT. Translated, it gives CASSLVAGTGELFF.

This clone was detected a few times. The chain links TRBV5-1 to TRBJ1-6, with D perhaps matching TRBD1 (6 bases). V gave up 4 bases and J gave up 7 bases, with 12 bases separating them. This CDR3 region has 14 residues. Germline-derived CDR1 and CDR2 are SGHRS and YFSETQ. The CDR3 DNA sequence: TGCGCCAGCAGCCTGACAGGACCGAATTCACCCCTCCACTTT. This sequence encodes CASSLTGPNSPLHF.